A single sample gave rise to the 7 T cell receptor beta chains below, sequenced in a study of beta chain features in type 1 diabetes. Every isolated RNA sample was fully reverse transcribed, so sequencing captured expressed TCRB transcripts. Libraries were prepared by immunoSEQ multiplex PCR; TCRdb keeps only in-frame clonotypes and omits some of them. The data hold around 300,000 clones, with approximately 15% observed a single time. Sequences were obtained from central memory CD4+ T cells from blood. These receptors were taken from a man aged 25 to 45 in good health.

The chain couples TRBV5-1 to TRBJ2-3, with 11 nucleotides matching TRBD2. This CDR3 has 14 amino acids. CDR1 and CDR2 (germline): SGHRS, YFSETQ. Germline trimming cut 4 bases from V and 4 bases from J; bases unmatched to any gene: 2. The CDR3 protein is CASSVSGGADTQYF. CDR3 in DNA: TGCGCCAGCAGCGTTAGCGGGGGGGCAGATACGCAGTATTTT.

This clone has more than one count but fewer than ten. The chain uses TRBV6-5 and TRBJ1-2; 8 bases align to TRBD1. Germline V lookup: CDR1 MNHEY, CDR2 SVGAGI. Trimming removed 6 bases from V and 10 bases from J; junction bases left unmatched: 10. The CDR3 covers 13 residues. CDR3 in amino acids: CASREQGAIDYTF. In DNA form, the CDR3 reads TGTGCCAGCAGGGAGCAGGGGGCGATCGACTACACCTTC.

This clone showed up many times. CDR3: CASSLITGTSPTNEQFF. The CDR3 DNA is TGTGCCAGCAGTCTGATCACCGGGACTAGCCCCACCAATGAGCAGTTCTTC. The chain uses TRBV2 and TRBJ2-1, with 9 bases aligning to TRBD2. The CDR3 totals 17 residues. V shed 5 bases, J shed 6 bases, and the junction held 14 bases outside the gene matches. Looked up from germline, CDR1 is SNHLY and CDR2 is FYNNEI.

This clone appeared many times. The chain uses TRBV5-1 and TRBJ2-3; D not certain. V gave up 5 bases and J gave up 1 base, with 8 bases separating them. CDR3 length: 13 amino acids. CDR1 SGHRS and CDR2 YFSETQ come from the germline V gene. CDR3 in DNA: TGCGCCAGCAGGGTGGGCGGCACAGATACGCAGTATTTT. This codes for CASRVGGTDTQYF.

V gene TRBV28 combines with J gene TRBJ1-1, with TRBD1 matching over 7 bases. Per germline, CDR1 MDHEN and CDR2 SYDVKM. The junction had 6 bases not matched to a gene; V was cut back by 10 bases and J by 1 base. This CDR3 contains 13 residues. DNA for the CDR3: TGTGCCACCCAACAGGGGTCGAACACTGAAGCTTTCTTT. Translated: CATQQGSNTEAFF.

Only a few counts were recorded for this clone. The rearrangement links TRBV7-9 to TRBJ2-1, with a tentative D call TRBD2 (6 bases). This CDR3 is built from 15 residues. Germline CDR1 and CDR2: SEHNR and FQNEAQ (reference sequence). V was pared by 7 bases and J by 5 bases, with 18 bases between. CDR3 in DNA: TGTGCCAGCATCAGTGCCCGGGACTCACACAATGAGCAGTTCTTC. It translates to CASISARDSHNEQFF.

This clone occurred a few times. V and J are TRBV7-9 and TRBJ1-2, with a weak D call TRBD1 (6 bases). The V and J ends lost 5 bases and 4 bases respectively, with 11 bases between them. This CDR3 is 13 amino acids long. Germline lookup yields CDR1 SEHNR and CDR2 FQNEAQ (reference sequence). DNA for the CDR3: TGTGCCAGCAGCCCAGGACAGCCCTATGGCTACACCTTC. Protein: CASSPGQPYGYTF.